This T cell receptor (beta chain) was retrieved from a study of T cells in tumors after PD-1 blockade (dated 2019 in TCRdb). Regarding the study in general: Patients were excluded if they had prior checkpoint blockade, use of systemic immunosuppressants, or recent radiotherapy or other anti-cancer therapy within 4 weeks. Paired single-cell RNA and TCR sequencing was performed on site-matched tumors from BCC or SCC patients before and after anti-PD-1 therapy. To compare clonotypes in blood versus tumor, bulk TCR sequencing was run on under 11 peripheral blood samples drawn from about five patients. Peripheral blood samples averaged around 110,000 TCR templates (range about 24,679-290,000) and roughly 34,000 unique clonotypes. Ongoing daily vismodegib 150 mg was also given to a subset of patients during anti-PD-1 treatment. RECIST version 1.1 was the standard used to evaluate clinical response. Patients received pembrolizumab 200 mg every 3 weeks or cemiplimab 350 mg every 2 weeks.

General study outcomes and caveats: About two fifths of tumor TCR clonotypes were detected in blood, and some novel exhausted tumor clones were observed in pre-treatment blood, which was taken as suggesting peripheral recruitment. The source of novel T cell clones was not identified and could include lymphoid organs or rare unexpanded clones within the tumor or its periphery.

V is cut by 8 bases and J by 6 bases, and the space between the germline ends is 8 bases. The germline V gene (reference sequence) yields MNHEY for CDR1 and SMNVEV for CDR2. Counted from cysteine to phenylalanine, this CDR3 has 11 amino acids. Of all the DNA, just the CDR3 is kept, 33 bases in frame from base 1. The immunoSEQ platform was used for deep TCRbeta sequencing. The study's own analysis went as follows. For further analysis, only productive rearrangements were exported out of the immunoSEQ Analyzer. Bulk TCRbeta clonotypes were assigned T cell phenotypes by matching to single-cell RNA+TCR-seq clones sharing the same TCRbeta sequence. Using bulk TCR sequencing data, clone enrichment in tumor was calculated by dividing a clone's tumor frequency by the same clone's PBMC frequency. GLIPH was used to group TCRs into specificity groups, clusters of distinct TCRs likely recognizing common antigens via shared CDR3 motifs. TCRdb stores this immuneACCESS table with in-frame sequences only. Part of the clones is absent; in the studies checked, under half of the shortfall reflects unresolved V genes, and no reason is known for the rest. That table furnishes V, J and clone size, whereas the DNA furnished D and trimming. Here the sample has around 46,000 clones; roughly 73% occur a single time. The top ten clonotypes cover over 15% of the sample.

The time point label, as the study defines it: before anti-PD-1 therapy. Genomic DNA extracted from tumor biopsies or peripheral blood was used for bulk TCRbeta sequencing, with input ranging from about 600 ng to 6,004 ng. Every patient had histologically proven advanced or metastatic basal or squamous cell carcinoma and was a poor candidate for surgical resection. The basal cell carcinoma cohort comprised some ten patients, of whom roughly 8 had bulk tumor TCR sequencing. This clone has more than one count but fewer than ten. What this receptor recognizes is not known. There are no base qualities to consult, and no much larger clone falls within one base.

The receptor comes from a human donor with basal cell carcinoma. The specimen was PBMCs, collected before anti-PD-1 treatment. The chain is made from TRBV27 and TRBJ1-5, with no confidently assigned D gene. The DNA sequence reads TGTGCCAGCGGATGGGGTCAGCCCCAGCATTTT. This yields the protein CASGWGQPQHF.